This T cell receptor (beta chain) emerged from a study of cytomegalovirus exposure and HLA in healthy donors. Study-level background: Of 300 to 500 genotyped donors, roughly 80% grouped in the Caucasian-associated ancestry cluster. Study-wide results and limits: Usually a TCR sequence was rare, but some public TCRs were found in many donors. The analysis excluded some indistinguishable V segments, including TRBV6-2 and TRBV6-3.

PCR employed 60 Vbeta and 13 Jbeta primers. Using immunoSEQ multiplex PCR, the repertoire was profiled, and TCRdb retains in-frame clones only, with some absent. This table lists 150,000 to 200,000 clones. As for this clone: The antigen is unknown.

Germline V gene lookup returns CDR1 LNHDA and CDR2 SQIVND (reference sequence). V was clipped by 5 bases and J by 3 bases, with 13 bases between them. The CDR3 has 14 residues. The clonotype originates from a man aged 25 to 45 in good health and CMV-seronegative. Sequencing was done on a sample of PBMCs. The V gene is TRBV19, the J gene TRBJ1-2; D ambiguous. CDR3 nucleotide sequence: TGTGCCAGTAGTCCGCCACCGGGAGACTATGGCTACACCTTC. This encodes CASSPPPGDYGYTF.